These 15 T cell receptor beta chains share one sample of origin, sequenced in a study of cytomegalovirus exposure and HLA in healthy donors. The study ran its PCR with 60 Vbeta and 13 Jbeta primers. Repertoires were generated with immunoSEQ multiplex PCR, while TCRdb's copy carries only in-frame clones and drops some. The table lists 150,000 or so clones, 65% to 80% of them singletons, with 2.8% in the top ten. Material for sequencing was PBMCs. Source of these receptors: a young man in good health and CMV-seronegative.

In the case of this clone: At one end the junction does not follow the germline gene, possibly because of a read error. J is TRBJ2-2 and V is TRBV7-2; possible D gene TRBD2, 6 bases. Germline CDR1 and CDR2: SGHTA and FQGNSA. The CDR3 covers 18 residues. CDR3 amino acids: CASSLAGSQAANTGGLFF. The DNA of the CDR3 is TGTGCCAGCAGCTTAGCGGGGTCACAGGCGGCGAACACCGGGGGGCTGTTTTTT.

V usage is TRBV5-1 and J usage is TRBJ2-2; D remains ambiguous. CDR3 size: 16 residues. CDR1 is SGHRS, CDR2 YFSETQ, per germline. Trimming cost V 4 bases and J 3 bases, with 16 bases left between them. The CDR3 DNA follows: TGCGCCAGCAGCGCGCCCTCTGCACTTGACACCGGGGAGCTGTTTTTT. This encodes CASSAPSALDTGELFF.

This chain joins TRBV28 and TRBJ1-2; 7 nucleotides line up with TRBD1. The junction had 9 bases not matched to a gene; V was cut back by 4 bases and J by 10 bases. Germline V gives CDR1 MDHEN, CDR2 SYDVKM. CDR3 length equals 13 residues. Here the CDR3 DNA reads TGTGCCAGCAGTTCCCGGGACAGCCGTCCCTACACCTTC. This encodes CASSSRDSRPYTF.

V usage is TRBV7-9 and J usage is TRBJ2-3; D perhaps matches TRBD2 (6 bases). Germline CDR1 reads SEHNR; CDR2 reads FQNEAQ (reference sequence). Trimming cost V 5 bases and J 0 bases, with 24 bases left between them. The CDR3 sequence is 19 residues long. The CDR3 loop is CASSLLTIIRGYSTDTQYF. The CDR3 coding sequence is TGTGCCAGCAGCCTCTTAACGATTATTCGGGGGTATAGCACAGATACGCAGTATTTT.

CDR3 bases: TGTGCCAGCAGTTTAGCCCCCGGGGAGGCCTACGAGCAGTACGTC. Protein sequence: CASSLAPGEAYEQYV. The rearrangement uses TRBV28 and TRBJ2-7, with a weak D call TRBD2 (6 bases). Germline CDR1 MDHEN, CDR2 SYDVKM. The CDR3 loop spans 15 amino acids. V was shortened by 2 bases and J by 2 bases, with 13 bases between the two germline ends.

The chain combines TRBV7-9 with TRBJ2-7; TRBD1 might be the D (6 bases). The CDR3 extends over 12 amino acids. Trimming pared 3 bases from V and 4 bases from J, leaving 7 bases between. The germline V gene has CDR1 SEHNR and CDR2 FQNEAQ (reference sequence). The CDR3 DNA follows: TGTGCCAGCAGCTTCGACAGGTACGAGCAGTACTTC. Translated, it gives CASSFDRYEQYF.

CDR3 in amino acids: CASSQGGYDQPQHF. CDR3 bases: TGTGCCAGCAGCCAGGGGGGATACGATCAGCCCCAGCATTTT. The gene calls are TRBV7-9 and TRBJ1-5, with 7 positions matching TRBD1. After removal of 5 bases from V and 5 bases from J, the junction contained 6 bases not matched to a gene. CDR1 and CDR2 from the germline V gene are SEHNR and FQNEAQ (reference sequence). The CDR3 has 14 residues.

This chain connects TRBV28 to TRBJ2-7; 9 nucleotides agree with TRBD1. The V gene end was trimmed by 6 bases and the J gene end by 6 bases; junction bases not matched to a gene: 6. The germline CDR1 and CDR2 sequences are MDHEN and SYDVKM. The CDR3 contains 13 residues. The CDR3 nucleotides read TGTGCCAGCAGCAAGGGGGACAGGGTCGAGCAGTACGTC. Translated, it gives CASSKGDRVEQYV.

CDR3 sequence (DNA): TGTGCCAGCAGCTTAGGCGGTGTGGGGGGTATGGGGGACGAGCAGTACTTC. Its protein product is CASSLGGVGGMGDEQYF. The chain has TRBV7-2 and TRBJ2-5, with TRBD2 as a possible D gene (6 bases). Judging by the DNA end, TRBJ2-7 fits better; the J call may be wrong. This CDR3 has 17 residues. Germline V CDR1 and CDR2: SGHTA, FQGNSA.

V is TRBV5-1 and J is TRBJ2-5; 11 bases are a match to TRBD2. The germline V gene has CDR1 SGHRS and CDR2 YFSETQ. The ends lost 4 bases at V and 2 bases at J; junction bases unmatched: 4. CDR3 size: 15 residues. The chain's CDR3 is CASSVVAGGQETQYF. The CDR3 DNA follows: TGCGCCAGCAGCGTGGTAGCGGGGGGGCAAGAGACCCAGTACTTC. Full variable domain (missing parts from reference TRBV5-1 and TRBJ2-5): KAGVTQTPRYLIKTRGQQVTLSCSPISGHRSVSWYQQTPGQGLQFLFEYFSETQRNKGNFPGRFSGRQFSNSRSEMNVSTLELGDSALYLCASSVVAGGQETQYFGPGTRLLVL.

In this sample, this clone turned up a few times. The V call is TRBV6-5, the J call TRBJ1-1, with TRBD1 as a possible D gene (5 bases). Trimming took off 5 bases at V and 1 base at J, with 11 bases between the two ends. From germline, CDR1 is MNHEY and CDR2 SVGAGI. The CDR3 is 14 residues long. DNA for the CDR3: TGTGCCAGCAGTGGGGACTGGGGGAACACTGAAGCTTTCTTT. Protein: CASSGDWGNTEAFF.

The chain's CDR3 is CASNPGQARTTNEKLFF. The CDR3 DNA reads TGTGCCAGCAATCCTGGACAGGCTCGGACAACTAATGAAAAACTGTTTTTT. V usage is TRBV28 and J usage is TRBJ1-4; TRBD1 aligns across 7 bases. With V trimmed by 7 bases and J by 0 bases, 11 bases remained unmatched. CDR1 is MDHEN and CDR2 is SYDVKM in the germline V gene. CDR3 length: 17 residues.

The genes are TRBV2 and TRBJ1-5, with 8 nucleotides matching TRBD1. V lost 6 bases to trimming and J lost 4 bases; unmatched junction nucleotides: 11. Germline V gives CDR1 SNHLY, CDR2 FYNNEI. The CDR3 is made up of 16 amino acids. In DNA form, the CDR3 reads TGTGCCAGCAGCGCGGCAGGGACAGGACATAATCAGCCCCAGCATTTT. This gives the protein CASSAAGTGHNQPQHF.

V usage is TRBV11-2 and J usage is TRBJ1-4, with 10 bases aligning to TRBD1. With 5 bases clipped from V and 4 bases from J, the junction kept 1 base outside the gene matches. Germline V lookup: CDR1 SGHAT, CDR2 FQNNGV. The CDR3 has 14 residues. Written as DNA, the CDR3 is TGTGCCAGCAGCCGGACAGGGGGTAATGAAAAACTGTTTTTT. Translation: CASSRTGGNEKLFF.

The chain carries TRBV19 and TRBJ2-1, with D tentatively TRBD1 (5 bases). Germline values: CDR1 LNHDA, CDR2 SQIVND (reference sequence). The V end lost 5 bases, the J end lost 9 bases, and 11 bases lay between the germline ends. The CDR3 spans 12 residues. Written as DNA, the CDR3 is TGTGCCAGTAGTCTACGACAGCGTGAGCAGTTCTTC. This translates into CASSLRQREQFF.